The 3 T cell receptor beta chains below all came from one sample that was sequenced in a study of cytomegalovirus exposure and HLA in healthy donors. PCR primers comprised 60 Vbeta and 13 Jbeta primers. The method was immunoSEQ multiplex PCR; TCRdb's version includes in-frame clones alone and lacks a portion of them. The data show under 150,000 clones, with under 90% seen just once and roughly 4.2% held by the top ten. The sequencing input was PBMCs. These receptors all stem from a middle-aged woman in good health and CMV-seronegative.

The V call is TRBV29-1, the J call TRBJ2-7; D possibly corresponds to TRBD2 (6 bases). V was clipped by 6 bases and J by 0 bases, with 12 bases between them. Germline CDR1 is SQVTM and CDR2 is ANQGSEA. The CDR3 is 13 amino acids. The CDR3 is CSVRDLHSYEQYF. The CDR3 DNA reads TGCAGCGTGCGGGACCTTCACTCCTACGAGCAGTACTTC.

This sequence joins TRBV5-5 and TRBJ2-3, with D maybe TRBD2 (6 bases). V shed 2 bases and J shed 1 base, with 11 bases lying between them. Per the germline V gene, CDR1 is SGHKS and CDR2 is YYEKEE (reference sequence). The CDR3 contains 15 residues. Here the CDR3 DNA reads TGTGCCAGCAGCTTCGTGGGGGAGGGCACAGATACGCAGTATTTT. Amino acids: CASSFVGEGTDTQYF.

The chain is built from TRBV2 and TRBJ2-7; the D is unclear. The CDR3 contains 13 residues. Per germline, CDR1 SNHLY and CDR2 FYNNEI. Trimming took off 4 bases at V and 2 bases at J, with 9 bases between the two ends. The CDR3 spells CASSVVQTYEQYF. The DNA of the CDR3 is TGTGCCAGCAGTGTCGTGCAGACCTACGAGCAGTACTTC.